These T cell receptor beta chains were read from a single sample in a study of regulatory T cells in long-lasting Graves disease. One entry per CDR3 protein, called by TCRdb with MiXCR from the multiplex PCR reads. This table holds 450,000 to 700,000 distinct CDR3 sequences, roughly 14% found once. These data also formed part of another study, on T cells in Graves' hyperthyroidism and ophthalmopathy.

The source material was peripheral blood mononuclear cells (PBMCs), sampled at new diagnosis, from a patient treated with antithyroid drugs. The receptors originated from a man aged 25-45 years with Graves disease. The CDR3 runs from the conserved cysteine through the conserved F or W. D genes are given only for firm matches. The size field is filled for only some rows; it gives once, few, many or a size class.

d_gene	v_gene	j_gene	abundance	CDR3nt	CDR3aa
NA	TRBV19	TRBJ2-5	many	TGTGCCAGTAGTATTAAGGTTACAGGGTTCCGGGAGACCCAGTACTTC	CASSIKVTGFRETQYF
NA	TRBV24-1	TRBJ1-4	NA	TGTGCCACCAGTGATCCCAGGTCGAGGCGGGAAAAACTGTTTTTT	CATSDPRSRREKLFF
TRBD2	TRBV6-5	TRBJ2-1	NA	TGTGCCAGCAGTTACTCGGGGACTAGCGGGTCCTACAATGAGCAGTTCTTC	CASSYSGTSGSYNEQFF
NA	TRBV6-1	TRBJ1-4	NA	TGTGCCAGCAGTACTGCGGGACAAGTTGTAGGAACTAATGAAAAACTGTTTTTT	CASSTAGQVVGTNEKLFF
NA	TRBV30	TRBJ1-1	many	TGTGCCTGGAGTGTTGGGAGAATGAACACTGAAGCTTTCTTT	CAWSVGRMNTEAFF
TRBD2	TRBV14	TRBJ2-2	few	TGTGCCAGCAGCCAAGAAATCACTAGCGGGAGGCGCGAGCTGTTTTTT	CASSQEITSGRRELFF
NA	TRBV27	TRBJ1-5	many	TGTGCCAGCAGTTTTCGCGGGGGCGATCAGCCCCAGCATTTT	CASSFRGGDQPQHF
TRBD2	TRBV13	TRBJ2-1	many	TGTGCCAGCAGCCCGCGGACTAGCGGGAGATACAATGAGCAGTTCTTC	CASSPRTSGRYNEQFF
NA	TRBV2	TRBJ2-7	many	TGTGCCAGCAACGAACGAGGGGCCGAGCAGTACTTC	CASNERGAEQYF
NA	TRBV5-1	TRBJ2-5	few	TGCGCCAGCAGCCTGGAACGCCCCCCTGAGACCCAGTACTTC	CASSLERPPETQYF
NA	TRBV20-1	TRBJ2-7	few	TGCAGTGCCTGGGACACTCAACGCTACGAGCAGTACTTC	CSAWDTQRYEQYF
NA	TRBV12-5	TRBJ1-5	many	TGTGCTAGTGGGATCCGAGGGACCAGGGGCCAGCATTTT	CASGIRGTRGQHF
NA	TRBV3-1	TRBJ1-6	many	TGTGCCAGCAGCCAAGTTACTGCGGCGGCCCTCCACTTT	CASSQVTAAALHF
TRBD2	TRBV10-2	TRBJ2-3	NA	TGCGCCAGCAGTGAGCTAGCGGTCACAGATACGCGCTATTTT	CASSELAVTDTRYF
TRBD2	TRBV11-2	TRBJ2-7	few	TGTGCCAGCAGCTTAGCCACGGGACTTCAGACTAGCGGGCCTTTAACCGAGCAGTACTTC	CASSLATGLQTSGPLTEQYF
NA	TRBV4-1	TRBJ1-2	NA	TGCGCCAGCAGCCAAGACCGGGGGCCAACTAACTATGGCTACACCTTC	CASSQDRGPTNYGYTF
NA	TRBV10-1	TRBJ2-1	many	TGCGCCAGCAGCGCCACGCAGAGTAGCAATGAGCAGTTCTTC	CASSATQSSNEQFF
NA	TRBV27	TRBJ2-7	many	TGTGCCAGCAGTTTAGTGGGAGGGGGAGGCCCTTACGAGCAGTACTTC	CASSLVGGGGPYEQYF
NA	TRBV5-1	TRBJ2-2	many	TGCGCCAGCAGCTTGGGACAGGCATACGCGAACACCGGGGAGCTGTTTTTT	CASSLGQAYANTGELFF
TRBD2	TRBV20-1	TRBJ2-1	NA	TGCAGTGTACTTCCTAGCGGGAGGGCCCAGGAGCAGTTCTTC	CSVLPSGRAQEQFF
NA	TRBV11-2	TRBJ2-7	many	TGTGCCAGCAGCCCCCGAGGGTTCCGCAGCTACGAGCAGTACTTC	CASSPRGFRSYEQYF
NA	TRBV15	TRBJ2-2	many	TGTGCCACCAGCAGGATCACCGGGGAGCTGTTTTTT	CATSRITGELFF